The following is a T cell receptor beta chain sequence with its context. Its antigen remains unidentified. TCRdb reanalysed the RT-PCR reads using MiXCR and keeps one entry per CDR3 protein. Of under 950,000 distinct CDR3 sequences in the sample, less than 25% were seen once. The sample belongs to a study of response to subunit inactivated influenza vaccine. The V end lost 3 bases, the J end lost 7 bases, and 12 bases lay between the germline ends. Per germline, CDR1 DFQATT and CDR2 SNEGSKA (reference sequence). The CDR3 is 12 residues long. Findings and caveats of the study: The authors proposed limited new T cell recruitment per seasonal influenza vaccination.

This TCR was recovered from a man between 50 and 59 years old who received an inactivated influenza vaccine. The starting material was PBMCs from blood, obtained less than 6 days after vaccination. The chain links TRBV20-1 to TRBJ1-2; D gene unclear. The CDR3 nucleotides are TGCAGTGCTAGCTCCAGGATGGCTGGCTACACCTTC. This codes for CSASSRMAGYTF.